Each of the 9 T cell receptor beta chains below was sequenced from the same sample in a study of T cell responses to AZD1222 COVID-19 vaccine. Sequencing was performed with immunoSEQ multiplex PCR; in TCRdb, only in-frame clones are kept and a portion is missing. The sample comprises roughly 170,000 clones, approximately 90% of which are singletons, and 1.9% rests with the top ten. Sequenced here: peripheral blood, sampled on day 0 of AZD1222 vaccination. All receptors derive from an adult in good health.

The chain links TRBV7-8 to TRBJ2-7; no firm D call. The CDR3 loop spans 16 amino acids. CDR1 SGHVS and CDR2 FQNEAQ come from the germline V gene. The V gene lost 5 bases and the J gene lost 6 bases, with 23 bases spanning the gap. The CDR3 coding sequence is TGTGCCAGCAGCCTAAAGACCCAGCTAGTTTCGTTCGAGCAGTACTTC. It encodes CASSLKTQLVSFEQYF.

This chain joins TRBV19 and TRBJ1-1, with D maybe TRBD1 (5 bases). The germline CDR1 and CDR2 sequences are LNHDA and SQIVND (reference sequence). Trimming removed 3 bases at V and 1 base at J, with 12 bases between. The CDR3 spans 15 residues. As DNA, the CDR3 is TGTGCCAGTAGTATTTTAGGGGACGGGAACACTGAAGCTTTCTTT. Translation: CASSILGDGNTEAFF.

The rearrangement uses TRBV19 and TRBJ1-2; possibly TRBD1 for D (6 bases). The CDR3 is 14 amino acids. Per the germline V gene, CDR1 is LNHDA and CDR2 is SQIVND (reference sequence). With 1 base removed from V and 5 bases from J, the gap between germline ends came to 11 bases. In DNA, the CDR3 is TGTGCCAGTAGTATAGCGGCAGGGGAGTATGGCTACACCTTC. Its translation is CASSIAAGEYGYTF.

The CDR3 region is CASRGAGGYQPQHF. In nucleotides, the CDR3 is TGTGCCAGCAGGGGCGCCGGGGGGTATCAGCCCCAGCATTTT. The chain couples TRBV6-5 to TRBJ1-5, with a tentative D call TRBD1 (5 bases). V was cut by 6 bases and J by 5 bases, with 14 bases left in between. Germline values: CDR1 MNHEY, CDR2 SVGAGI. The CDR3 runs 14 residues.

The genes are TRBV29-1 and TRBJ1-1, with 9 bases aligning to TRBD1. There are 14 residues in the CDR3. Germline CDR1 reads SQVTM; CDR2 reads ANQGSEA. The V and J ends lost 6 bases and 2 bases, in that order; junction bases with no gene match: 7. The CDR3 reads CSVARQGGNTEAFF. The DNA of the CDR3 is TGCAGCGTAGCCAGACAGGGGGGAAACACTGAAGCTTTCTTT.

The chain carries TRBV30 and TRBJ2-1; unclear D gene. The CDR3 is made up of 14 amino acids. V was trimmed by 6 bases and J by 6 bases, leaving 18 bases between them. Germline assignment: CDR1 GTSNPN and CDR2 SVGIG (reference sequence). This CDR3 is CACETISKGNEQFF. The CDR3 coding sequence is TGTGCCTGCGAAACAATTAGCAAGGGCAATGAGCAGTTCTTC.

The V call is TRBV29-1, the J call TRBJ2-7; 10 nucleotides align to TRBD1. V lost 7 bases and J lost 2; bases outside the gene matches: 8. CDR1 and CDR2 from the germline V gene are SQVTM and ANQGSEA. The CDR3 has 14 amino acids. CDR3 DNA: TGCAGCGCGGCGGGGGACAGGGGCCCCTACGAGCAGTACTTC. Protein sequence: CSAAGDRGPYEQYF.

V usage is TRBV4-3 and J usage is TRBJ1-5; D may be TRBD1 (5 bases). This CDR3 has 17 residues. Trimming removed 4 bases from V and 4 bases from J, with 20 bases in between. Looked up from germline, CDR1 is LGHNA and CDR2 is YSLEER. For the CDR3, the DNA is TGCGCCAGCAGCCTGAGGGTCCCGTACAGGAGGAATCAGCCCCAGCATTTT. Translated, it gives CASSLRVPYRRNQPQHF.

The rearrangement uses TRBV5-1 and TRBJ2-1; tentative D call: TRBD2 (6 bases). The V end was cut by 0 bases, the J end by 8 bases, with 15 bases between. The CDR3 loop spans 15 amino acids. The germline CDR1 and CDR2 sequences are SGHRS and YFSETQ. CDR3 DNA sequence: TGCGCCAGCAGCTTGGCCGGGACTTTTGGCGATGAGCAGTTCTTC. Its translation: CASSLAGTFGDEQFF. Using reference TRBV5-1 and TRBJ2-1 for the parts outside the CDR3, the full variable domain is KAGVTQTPRYLIKTRGQQVTLSCSPISGHRSVSWYQQTPGQGLQFLFEYFSETQRNKGNFPGRFSGRQFSNSRSEMNVSTLELGDSALYLCASSLAGTFGDEQFFGPGTRLTVL.